This T cell receptor beta chain emerged from a study of cytomegalovirus exposure and HLA in healthy donors (dated by TCRdb to 2017 to 2019). Broadly, across the study: According to a later analysis, one platform produced both the roughly 110 validation repertoires and the 666 repertoires of the first cohort. The aim of the study was to test whether cataloging public T cell receptors could identify signatures of past pathogen exposure. Along with the roughly 670-subject first cohort, a separate validation cohort of over a hundred different subjects was used. To predict cytomegalovirus infection status, the study brought together high-throughput TCR immunosequencing, statistical association of individual TCRs with disease status, and machine learning. The paper's findings and limits, for the study overall: In a later analysis, TCRs clustered in the first cohort were found to also tend to co-occur in the roughly 130 validation repertoires, with approximately 94% of cluster scores above 0. In vitro tests confirmed that three of the cytomegalovirus-associated TCR beta chains recognize cytomegalovirus antigens. Most TCR sequences were observed very rarely across donors, whereas some public TCRs were present in many individuals. The study gave a list of 150 to 200 TCR beta chains associated with cytomegalovirus. The validation cohort had no HLA typing available for a later analysis, so co-occurrence within that cohort was assessed over all 120 or so repertoires. According to the authors, the approach could potentially be generalized to other disease states and immunological phenotypes. Cytomegalovirus status was reported to be diagnosed by the classifier with high specificity and sensitivity in both the original and validation cohorts.

CDR1 and CDR2 are drawn from the germline V gene: SGHRS, YFSETQ. Inclusive of the bounding cysteine and phenylalanine, the CDR3 is 16 residues long. The kept DNA is CDR3 alone, 48 bases in frame from the first base. Trimming removed 2 bases from V and 7 bases from J, leaving 19 bases between the germline ends. Preparation of the library involved the immunoSEQ multiplex PCR assay. The authors' analysis ran thus. To diagnose cytomegalovirus status from the catalog of TCR beta chain sequences, a statistical classification framework was built. TCRdb re-hosts the immuneACCESS table, in-frame sequences only. Its copies lack some clones; in the studies checked, an unresolved V gene accounts for under half of them, and the cause for the rest is not known. V, J and clone size derive from that table, while D and trimming were established from the DNA sequence. The sample table records about 250,000 clones; approximately 84% of these occur just once. Of the sample, 9.5% to 15% falls within the top ten clones.

This clone has a handful of counts. What this receptor recognizes is not known. No base quality information exists; no much larger clone differs at one position. Donors formed part of the validation cohort, which comprised over a hundred subjects and was distinct from the first cohort of 666 subjects. The chain is made from TRBV5-1 and TRBJ2-1; 6 matching bases give a weak D call of TRBD1. Input material: PBMCs. This TCR was sampled from a man aged 18 to 29 in good health and CMV-seropositive. In nucleotide form, the sequence is TGCGCCAGCAGCTTCTCAGGGGCGAGTACAGGTAATGAGCAGTTCTTC. It translates as CASSFSGASTGNEQFF.